The 2 T cell receptor beta chains in this list originate from one sample, sequenced in a study of beta chain features in type 1 diabetes. Expressed TCRB transcripts were sequenced, since all the RNA that had been isolated was reverse transcribed. The repertoire was sequenced with immunoSEQ multiplex PCR; TCRdb's copy has only in-frame clones and lacks some. The sample gives 250,000 to 350,000 clones, approximately 14% of which show up once; more than 6.5% is in the top ten. Sequencing was carried out using central memory CD4+ T cells from blood. The source of these receptors is a man between 25 and 39 years old in good health.

The chain combines TRBV29-1 with TRBJ1-2, with D possibly matching TRBD1 (6 bases). Looked up from germline, CDR1 is SQVTM and CDR2 is ANQGSEA. Trimming pared 0 bases from V and 0 bases from J, leaving 17 bases between. The CDR3 extends over 17 amino acids. This CDR3 is CSVEDAGWDTSNYGYTF. The CDR3 DNA follows: TGCAGCGTTGAAGATGCCGGGTGGGACACTTCTAACTATGGCTACACCTTC.

The DNA for the CDR3 is TGTGCCAGCAGTTACTCAGGGGCCCAAAACATTCAGTACTTC. This sequence encodes CASSYSGAQNIQYF. The chain carries TRBV6-5 and TRBJ2-4; TRBD1 is a possible D gene (5 bases). Per germline, CDR1 MNHEY and CDR2 SVGAGI. The CDR3 is 14 residues long. Trimming removed 0 bases at V and 5 bases at J, with 8 bases between.